The TCR beta chain described here comes from a study of post-analysis software for immune sequencing data. At the level of the study: The courses of disease that were included comprised relapsing-remitting, secondary progressive and progressive-relapsing multiple sclerosis.

Study outcomes and limitations: Strong co-clustering by F measure was evident for samples that had been prepared in the same batch. Multiple sclerosis patients had significantly lower normalized Chao1 diversity than controls.

Notes on this clonotype: The antigen remains undetermined.

Carried by the TCR beta cDNA libraries were unique molecular identifiers. With roughly 1 to 10 million T cells as the source, roughly 0.5 million cDNA molecules resulted. TCRdb reprocessed the PCR reads via MiXCR and lists one record per CDR3 protein. Here the sample spans more than 350,000 distinct CDR3 sequences, more than 30% being singletons. The specimen sequenced was blood. The clonotype was recovered from a girl aged 2 to 10 with multiple sclerosis.

The CDR3 sequence is CASSLEGGQPQHF. The CDR3 nucleotides are TGTGCCAGCAGTTTAGAAGGGGGCCAGCCCCAGCATTTT. The V call is TRBV12-3 or TRBV12-4, the J call TRBJ1-5; the match to TRBD1 covers 7 bases. The V and J ends lost 1 base and 7 bases, in that order; junction bases with no gene match: 1. The length of the CDR3 is 13 residues.